Reported below is one T cell receptor (beta chain). The CDR3 totals 13 residues. The germline CDR1 and CDR2 sequences are MNHEY and SMNVEV (reference sequence). Trimming removed 3 bases from V and 2 bases from J; junction bases left unmatched: 1. This record belongs to a study of blood T cell repertoires in COVID-19. Method: immunoSEQ multiplex PCR; TCRdb's copy keeps in-frame clones and lacks some. Of roughly 300,000 clones listed, more than 85% are singletons. In Cohort 3, a recovered donor had either two negative PCRs, clearance, or symptom resolution. The receptor was derived from a woman under 40 who had recovered from COVID-19. Sequenced: PBMCs or T cells enriched from blood (not recorded which). The V call is TRBV27, the J call TRBJ2-7, with 7 bases aligning to TRBD1. The CDR3 nucleotides read TGTGCCAGCAGTTTCGGGACAGCCTACGAGCAGTACTTC. This sequence encodes CASSFGTAYEQYF.